This entry concerns a single TCR beta chain. The antigen remains undetermined. The data belong to a study of post-analysis software for immune sequencing data. General study results and limits: A handful of TRBV segments were significantly more frequent in patients than in controls. TRBV5-6, TRBV5-1 and TRBV20-1 were among these segments. In multiple sclerosis, normalized Chao1 diversity was significantly below that of controls.

The authors incorporated unique molecular identifiers into the TCR beta cDNA libraries. TCRdb re-called the PCR reads with MiXCR, one entry per CDR3 protein. The sample contains 600,000 to 700,000 distinct CDR3 sequences, roughly three fifths of which appear only once. Germline V lookup: CDR1 MNHEY, CDR2 SMNVEV (reference sequence). V lost 2 bases to trimming and J lost 9 bases, with 8 bases between them. The CDR3 contains 12 residues. Sequencing used blood. The chain employs TRBV27 and TRBJ2-1; D is unclear. The sequence derives from a girl aged 2 to 10 with multiple sclerosis. CDR3 sequence (DNA): TGTGCCAGCAGTTTACCTACCAGTGAGCAGTTCTTC. This sequence encodes CASSLPTSEQFF.